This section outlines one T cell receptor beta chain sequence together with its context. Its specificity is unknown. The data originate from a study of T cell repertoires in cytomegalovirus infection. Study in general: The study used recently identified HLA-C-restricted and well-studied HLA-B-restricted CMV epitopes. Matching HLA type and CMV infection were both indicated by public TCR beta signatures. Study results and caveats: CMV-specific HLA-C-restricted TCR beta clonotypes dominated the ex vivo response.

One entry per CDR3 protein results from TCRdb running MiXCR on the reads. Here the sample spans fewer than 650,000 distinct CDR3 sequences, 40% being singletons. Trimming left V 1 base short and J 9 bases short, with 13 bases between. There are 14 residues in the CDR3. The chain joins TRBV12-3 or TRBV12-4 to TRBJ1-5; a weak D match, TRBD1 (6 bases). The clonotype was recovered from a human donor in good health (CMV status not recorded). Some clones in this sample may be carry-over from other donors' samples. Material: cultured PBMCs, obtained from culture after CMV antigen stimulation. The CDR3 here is CASSLGQARGPQHF. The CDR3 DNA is TGTGCCAGCAGTTTAGGACAGGCCCGGGGGCCCCAGCATTTT.